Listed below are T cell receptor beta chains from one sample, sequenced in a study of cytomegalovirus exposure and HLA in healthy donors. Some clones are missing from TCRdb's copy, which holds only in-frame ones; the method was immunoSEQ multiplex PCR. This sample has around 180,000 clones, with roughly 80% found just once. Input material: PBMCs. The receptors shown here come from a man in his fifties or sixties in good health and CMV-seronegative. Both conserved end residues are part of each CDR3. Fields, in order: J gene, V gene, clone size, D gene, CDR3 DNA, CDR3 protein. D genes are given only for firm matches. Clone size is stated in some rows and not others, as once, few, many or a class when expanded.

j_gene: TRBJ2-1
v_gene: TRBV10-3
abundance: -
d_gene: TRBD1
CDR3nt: TGTGCCATCAGTGAGCCCGCTGTGGCGGGACAGGGAAATGAGCAGTTCTTC
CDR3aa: CAISEPAVAGQGNEQFF

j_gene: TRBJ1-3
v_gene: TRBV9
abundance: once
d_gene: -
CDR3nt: TGTGCCAGCAGCGTAGGGGGCGGCGGAATCTCTGGAAACACCATATATTTT
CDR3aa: CASSVGGGGISGNTIYF

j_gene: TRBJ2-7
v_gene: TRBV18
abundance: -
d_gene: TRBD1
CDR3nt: TGTGCCAGCTCACCGTTTCCGGGACAGGGATTACACGAGCAGTACTTC
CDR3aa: CASSPFPGQGLHEQYF

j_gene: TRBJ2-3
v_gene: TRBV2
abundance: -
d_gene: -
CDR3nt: TGTGCCAGCAGCGTATTCACAGATACGCAGTATTTT
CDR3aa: CASSVFTDTQYF

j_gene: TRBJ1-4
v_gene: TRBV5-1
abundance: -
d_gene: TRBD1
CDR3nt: TGCGCCAGCAGCTTCGGACAGGACCATGAAAAACTGTTTTTT
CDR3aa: CASSFGQDHEKLFF

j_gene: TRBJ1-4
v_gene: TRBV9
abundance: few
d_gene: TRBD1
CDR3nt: TGTGCCAGCAGCCCCGGGGACGGGACAGGGAATGAAAAACTGTTTTTT
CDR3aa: CASSPGDGTGNEKLFF

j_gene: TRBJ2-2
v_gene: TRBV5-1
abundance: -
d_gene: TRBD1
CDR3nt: TGCGCCAGCAGCGATCCTAGGACAGGGGAAACCGGGGAGCTGTTTTTT
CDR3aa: CASSDPRTGETGELFF

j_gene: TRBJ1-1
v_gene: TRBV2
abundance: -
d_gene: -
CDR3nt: TGTGCCAGCAGTGATCCAGGGAACACTGAAGCTTTCTTT
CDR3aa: CASSDPGNTEAFF

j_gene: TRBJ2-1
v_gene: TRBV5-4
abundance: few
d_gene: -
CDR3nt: TGTGCCAGCAGCTTGCAGAATGAGCAGTTCTTC
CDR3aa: CASSLQNEQFF

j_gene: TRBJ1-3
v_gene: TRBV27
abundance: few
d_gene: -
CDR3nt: TGTGCCAGCAGTTTAGCGGGGGCTGGAAACACCATATATTTT
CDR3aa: CASSLAGAGNTIYF

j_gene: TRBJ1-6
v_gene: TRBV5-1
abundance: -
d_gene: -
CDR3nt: TGCGCCAGCAGCTTGGGACAGCAAGGGAATTCACCCCTCCACTTT
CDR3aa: CASSLGQQGNSPLHF

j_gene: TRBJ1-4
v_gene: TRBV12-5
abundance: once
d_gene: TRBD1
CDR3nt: TGTGCTAGTGGGGACAGGGGCGAAAAACTGTTTTTT
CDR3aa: CASGDRGEKLFF

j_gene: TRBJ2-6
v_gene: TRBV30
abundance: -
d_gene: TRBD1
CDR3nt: TGTGCCTGGGGACAGGGGAGCTCTGGGGCCAACGTCCTGACTTTC
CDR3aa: CAWGQGSSGANVLTF

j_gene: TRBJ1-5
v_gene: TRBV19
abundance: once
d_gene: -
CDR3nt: TGTGCCACCAGCCTCTCGGGGAATCAGCCCCAGCATTTT
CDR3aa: CATSLSGNQPQHF

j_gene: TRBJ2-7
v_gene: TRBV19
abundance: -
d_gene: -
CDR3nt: TGTGCCAGTAGTATAGCGGGAGTGGCCAGCTTCTACGAGCAGTACTTC
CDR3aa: CASSIAGVASFYEQYF

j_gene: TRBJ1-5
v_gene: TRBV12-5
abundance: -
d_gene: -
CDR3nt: TGTGCTAGTGGTCTGGGACAACTTCAAACGGAGGGCAATCAGCCCCAGCATTTT
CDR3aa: CASGLGQLQTEGNQPQHF

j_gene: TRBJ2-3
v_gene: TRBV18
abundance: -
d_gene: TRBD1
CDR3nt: TGTGCCAGCTCACAGGACAGGGGCACAGATACGCAGTATTTT
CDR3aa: CASSQDRGTDTQYF

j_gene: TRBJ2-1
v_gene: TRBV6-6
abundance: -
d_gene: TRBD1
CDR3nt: TGTGCCAGCAGAGACAGGGATTCCTACAATGAGCAGTTCTTC
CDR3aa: CASRDRDSYNEQFF

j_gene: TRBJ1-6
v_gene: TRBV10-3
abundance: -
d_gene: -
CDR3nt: TGTGCCATCAGACGGGAATCCGAAAATTCACCCCTCCACTTT
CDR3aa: CAIRRESENSPLHF

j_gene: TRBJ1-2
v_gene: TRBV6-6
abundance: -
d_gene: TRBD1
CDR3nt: TGTGCCAGCCGGACAGGGGTCGGCTATGGCTACCCCTTC
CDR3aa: CASRTGVGYGYPF

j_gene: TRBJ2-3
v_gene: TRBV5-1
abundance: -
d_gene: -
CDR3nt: TGCGCCAGCAGCTTGGCCGAATTAGCCGGCACAGATACGCAGTATTTT
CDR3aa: CASSLAELAGTDTQYF

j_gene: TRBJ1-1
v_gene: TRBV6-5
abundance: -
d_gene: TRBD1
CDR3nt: TGTGCCAGCGGTTGGAACAGGGGGAACACTGAAGCTTTCTTT
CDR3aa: CASGWNRGNTEAFF

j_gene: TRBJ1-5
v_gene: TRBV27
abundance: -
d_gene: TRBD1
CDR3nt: TGTGCCAGCAGTTCCTGGACAGGGCTGGGGAATCAGCCCCAGCATTTT
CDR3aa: CASSSWTGLGNQPQHF

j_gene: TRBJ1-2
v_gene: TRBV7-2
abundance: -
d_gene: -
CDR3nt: TGTGCCAGCAGCTTAGTACCGGACTACTATGGCTACACCTTC
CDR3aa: CASSLVPDYYGYTF

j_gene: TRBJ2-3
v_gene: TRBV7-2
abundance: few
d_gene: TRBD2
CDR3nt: TGTGCCAGCAGCTTAGGCGGGAGGACAGATACGCAGTATTTT
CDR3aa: CASSLGGRTDTQYF

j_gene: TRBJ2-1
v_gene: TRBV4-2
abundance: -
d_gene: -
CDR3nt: TGTGCCAGCAGCCAAGAAGGGACTTACAATGAGCAGTTCTTC
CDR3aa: CASSQEGTYNEQFF

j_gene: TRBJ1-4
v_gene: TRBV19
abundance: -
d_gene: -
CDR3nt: TGTGCCAGTAGTGACGACAGGTACCGGGAAAAACTGTTTTTT
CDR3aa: CASSDDRYREKLFF

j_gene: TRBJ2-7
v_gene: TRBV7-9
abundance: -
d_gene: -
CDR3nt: TGTGCCAGCACCAGTCTCTACGAGCAGTACTTC
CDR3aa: CASTSLYEQYF

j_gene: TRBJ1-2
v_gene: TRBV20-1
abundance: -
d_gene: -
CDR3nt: TGCAGTGCTGTCAACAGGGCTGGCTACACCTTC
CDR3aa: CSAVNRAGYTF

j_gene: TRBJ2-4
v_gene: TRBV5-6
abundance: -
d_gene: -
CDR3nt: TGTGCCAGCAGCTTCCGGACGGAGGGAGTCAAAAACATTCAGTACTTC
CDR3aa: CASSFRTEGVKNIQYF

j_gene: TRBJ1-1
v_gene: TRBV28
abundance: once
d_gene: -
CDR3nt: TGTGCCAGCAGTTCTCGGTTGATGTACACTGAAGCTTTCTTT
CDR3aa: CASSSRLMYTEAFF

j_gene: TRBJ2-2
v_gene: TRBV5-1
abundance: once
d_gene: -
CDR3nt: TGCGCCAGCAGCTTACAGGGCCAGAACACCGGGGAGCTGTTTTTT
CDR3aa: CASSLQGQNTGELFF

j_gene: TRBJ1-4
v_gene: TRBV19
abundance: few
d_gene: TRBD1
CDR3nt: TGTGCCAGTAGTATGGAACAGGGGGAAAAACTGTTTTTT
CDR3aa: CASSMEQGEKLFF

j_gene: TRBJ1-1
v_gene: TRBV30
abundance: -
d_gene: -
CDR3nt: TGTGCCTGGAGTCCGAGCTGGAACACTGAAGCTTTCTTT
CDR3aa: CAWSPSWNTEAFF

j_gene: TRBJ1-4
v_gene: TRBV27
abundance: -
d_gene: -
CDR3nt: TGTGCCAGCGCCCCGGAGCTCTCCAATGAAAAACTGTTTTTT
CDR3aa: CASAPELSNEKLFF

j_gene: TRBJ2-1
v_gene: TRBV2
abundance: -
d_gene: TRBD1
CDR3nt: TGTGCCAGCAGACAGGGGTCTGGTAGATCCGATGAGCAGTTCTTC
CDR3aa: CASRQGSGRSDEQFF

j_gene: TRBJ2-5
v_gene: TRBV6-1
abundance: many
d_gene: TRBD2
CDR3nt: TGTGCCAGCAGTGAACTAGCGGGAGGGCCAGAGACCCAGTACTTC
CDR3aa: CASSELAGGPETQYF

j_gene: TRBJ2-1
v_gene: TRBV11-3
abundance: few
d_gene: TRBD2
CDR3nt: TGTGCCAGCAGCCAGGGCGGGAGGAAGTACAATGAGCAGTTCTTC
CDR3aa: CASSQGGRKYNEQFF

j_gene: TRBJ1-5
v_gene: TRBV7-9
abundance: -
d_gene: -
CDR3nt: TGTGCCAGCAGCTCGGACGGGGGGGGCAATCAGCCCCAGCATTTT
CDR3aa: CASSSDGGGNQPQHF

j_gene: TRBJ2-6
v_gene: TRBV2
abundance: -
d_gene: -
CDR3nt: TGTGCCAGCAGCGGGGGGCCTGGGGCCAACGTCCTGACTTTC
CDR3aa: CASSGGPGANVLTF

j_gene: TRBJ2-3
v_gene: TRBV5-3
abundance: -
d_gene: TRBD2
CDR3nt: TGTGCCAGAAGCCCTAAACCAGGGACTAGCGGGGCTTTAGGTACGCAGTATTTT
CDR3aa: CARSPKPGTSGALGTQYF

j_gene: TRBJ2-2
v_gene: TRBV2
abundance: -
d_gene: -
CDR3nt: TGTGCCAGCACCAGGCTGGTGGCCGGGGAGCTGTTTTTT
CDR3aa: CASTRLVAGELFF

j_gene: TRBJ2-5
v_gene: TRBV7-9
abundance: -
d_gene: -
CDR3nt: TGTGCCAGCAGCCCCTCCCCAGGCTTTGGGACCCAGTACTTC
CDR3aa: CASSPSPGFGTQYF

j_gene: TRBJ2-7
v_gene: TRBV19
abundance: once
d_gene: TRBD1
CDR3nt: TGTGCCAGTAGTACCCACAGGGGGGAGCTACACGAGCAGTACTTC
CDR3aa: CASSTHRGELHEQYF

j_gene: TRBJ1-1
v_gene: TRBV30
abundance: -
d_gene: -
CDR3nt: TGTGCCTGGAGTTCCCCAGATACAAGGGGTGAAGCTTTCTTT
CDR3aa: CAWSSPDTRGEAFF

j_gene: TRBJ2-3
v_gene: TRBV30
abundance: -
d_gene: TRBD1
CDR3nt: TGTGCCTGGAGCCTTCGCCGGGACAGGGGTTCAGATACGCAGTATTTT
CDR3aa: CAWSLRRDRGSDTQYF

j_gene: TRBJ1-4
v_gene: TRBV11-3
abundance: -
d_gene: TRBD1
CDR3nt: TGTGCCAGCAGCTCCGGGACAGGGGCTGGGGATGAAAAACTGTTTTTT
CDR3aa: CASSSGTGAGDEKLFF

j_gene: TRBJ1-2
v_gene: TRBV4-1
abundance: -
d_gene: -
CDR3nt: TGCGCCAGCAGCCTAGCAGGGGAACCATATGGCTACACCTTC
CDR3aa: CASSLAGEPYGYTF

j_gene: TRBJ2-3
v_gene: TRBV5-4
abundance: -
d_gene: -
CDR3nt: TGTGCCAGCAGCTTGGGTGTGGCGGGCTCAGATACGCAGTATTTT
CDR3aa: CASSLGVAGSDTQYF

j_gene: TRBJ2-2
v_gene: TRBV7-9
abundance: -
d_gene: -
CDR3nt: TGTGCCAGCAGCCGGGACACCTCCACCGGGGAGCTGTTTTTT
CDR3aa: CASSRDTSTGELFF

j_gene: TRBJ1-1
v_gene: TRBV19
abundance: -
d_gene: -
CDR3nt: TGTGCCAGTAGGGATCTAATCAGGGTGGGGACTGAAGCTTTCTTT
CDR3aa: CASRDLIRVGTEAFF

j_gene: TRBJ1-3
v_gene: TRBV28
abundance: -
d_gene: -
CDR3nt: TGTGCCAGCAGTTTCCGCCTGTTCAGCTCTGGAAACACCATATATTTT
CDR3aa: CASSFRLFSSGNTIYF

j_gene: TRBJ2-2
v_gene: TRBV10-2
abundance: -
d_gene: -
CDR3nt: TGCGCCAGCAAAGTACAGGGTGAGGCCGGGGAGCTGTTTTTT
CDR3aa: CASKVQGEAGELFF

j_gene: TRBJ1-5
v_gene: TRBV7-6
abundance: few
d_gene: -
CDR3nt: TGTGCCAGCAGTCCTAGACAGGATCAGCCCCAGAATTTT
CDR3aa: CASSPRQDQPQNF

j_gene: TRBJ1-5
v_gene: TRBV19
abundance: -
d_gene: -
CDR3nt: TGTGCCAGTAGTATCGGGGTTAGCAATCAGCCCCAGCATTTT
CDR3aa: CASSIGVSNQPQHF